This T cell receptor beta chain was documented in a study of cytomegalovirus exposure and HLA in healthy donors. Trimming left V 4 bases short and J 9 bases short, with 7 bases between. This CDR3 is 11 amino acids long. Germline lookup yields CDR1 MGHDK and CDR2 SYGVNS. Of note for this clone: The antigen remains undetermined.

Study-wide findings and caveats: Association of 16,951 TCR beta sequences with HLA alleles was found at 0.05 false discovery rate in a later analysis. Earlier findings revealed that most TCR beta V segments proved productive either about 87% or about 30% of the time. The study recorded 164 TCR beta chains that were cytomegalovirus-associated.

13 Jbeta primers and 60 Vbeta primers were used for the PCR. The repertoire was sequenced with immunoSEQ multiplex PCR; TCRdb's copy has only in-frame clones and lacks some. Among approximately 300,000 clones listed, almost 85% were seen once. Sequenced sample: PBMCs. The V call is TRBV25-1, the J call TRBJ2-1; D ambiguous. The TCR was taken from a middle-aged woman in good health and CMV-seropositive. The CDR3 coding sequence is TGTGCCAGCAGTGGACTTTTTGAGCAGTTCTTC. It specifies CASSGLFEQFF.